The T cell receptor (beta chain) described here comes from a study of blood T cell repertoires in COVID-19. The CDR3 length is 15 residues. After removal of 1 base from V and 4 bases from J, the junction contained 3 bases not matched to a gene. CDR1 and CDR2 from the germline V gene are LGHNA and YNFKEQ. Clones were read by immunoSEQ multiplex PCR, and TCRdb kept only the in-frame ones, dropping some. Among under 70,000 clones listed, around 88% were seen once. The sequence was collected from a woman between 65 and 79 years old with acute or convalescent COVID-19. The rearrangement joins TRBV4-2 to TRBJ2-1; the match to TRBD2 covers 8 bases. The sample taken for sequencing was peripheral blood. The CDR3 is CASSQGSSGYNEQFF. The CDR3 DNA follows: TGTGCCAGCAGCCAAGGTTCTAGCGGGTACAATGAGCAGTTCTTC.